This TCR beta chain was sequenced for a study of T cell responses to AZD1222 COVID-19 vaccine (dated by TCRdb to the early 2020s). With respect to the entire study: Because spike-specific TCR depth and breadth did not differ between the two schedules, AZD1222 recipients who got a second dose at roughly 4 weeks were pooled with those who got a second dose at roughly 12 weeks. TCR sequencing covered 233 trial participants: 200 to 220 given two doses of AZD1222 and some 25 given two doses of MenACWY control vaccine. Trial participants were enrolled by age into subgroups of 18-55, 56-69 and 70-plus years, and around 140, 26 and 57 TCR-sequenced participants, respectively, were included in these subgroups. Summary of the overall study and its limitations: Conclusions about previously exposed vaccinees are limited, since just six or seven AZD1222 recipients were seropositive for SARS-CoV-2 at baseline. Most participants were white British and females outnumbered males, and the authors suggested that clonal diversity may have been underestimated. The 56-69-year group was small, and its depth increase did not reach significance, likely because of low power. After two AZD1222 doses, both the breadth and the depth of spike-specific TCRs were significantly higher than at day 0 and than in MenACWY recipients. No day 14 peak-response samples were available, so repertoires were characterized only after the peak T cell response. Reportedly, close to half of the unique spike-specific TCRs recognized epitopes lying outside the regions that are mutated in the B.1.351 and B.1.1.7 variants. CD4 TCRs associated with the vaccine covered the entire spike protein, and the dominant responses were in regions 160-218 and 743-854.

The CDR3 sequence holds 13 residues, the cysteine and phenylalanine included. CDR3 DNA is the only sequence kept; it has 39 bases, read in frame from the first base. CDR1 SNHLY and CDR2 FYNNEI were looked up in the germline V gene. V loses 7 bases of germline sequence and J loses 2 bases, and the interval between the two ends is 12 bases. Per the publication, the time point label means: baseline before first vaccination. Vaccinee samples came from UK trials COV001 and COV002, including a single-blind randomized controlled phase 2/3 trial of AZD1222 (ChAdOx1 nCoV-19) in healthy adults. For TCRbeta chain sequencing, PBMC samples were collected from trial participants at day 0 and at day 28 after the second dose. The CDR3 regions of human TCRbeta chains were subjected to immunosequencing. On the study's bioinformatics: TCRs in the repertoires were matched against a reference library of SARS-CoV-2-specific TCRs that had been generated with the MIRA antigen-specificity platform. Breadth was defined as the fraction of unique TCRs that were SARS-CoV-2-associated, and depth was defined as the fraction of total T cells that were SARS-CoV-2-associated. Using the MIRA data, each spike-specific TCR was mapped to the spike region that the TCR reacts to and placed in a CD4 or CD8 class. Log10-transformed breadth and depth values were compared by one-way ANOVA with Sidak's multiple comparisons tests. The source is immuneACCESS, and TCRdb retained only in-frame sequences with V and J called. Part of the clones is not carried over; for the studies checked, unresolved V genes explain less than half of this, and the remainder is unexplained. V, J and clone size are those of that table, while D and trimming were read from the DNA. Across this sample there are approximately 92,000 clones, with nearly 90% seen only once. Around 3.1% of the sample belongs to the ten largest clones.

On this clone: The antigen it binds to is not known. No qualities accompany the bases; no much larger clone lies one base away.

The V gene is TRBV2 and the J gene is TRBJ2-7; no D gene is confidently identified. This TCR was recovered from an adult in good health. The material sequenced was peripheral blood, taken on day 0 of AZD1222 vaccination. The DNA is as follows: TGTGCCAGCACTGCCGGGTCCCCCTACGAGCAGTACTTC. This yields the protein CASTAGSPYEQYF.